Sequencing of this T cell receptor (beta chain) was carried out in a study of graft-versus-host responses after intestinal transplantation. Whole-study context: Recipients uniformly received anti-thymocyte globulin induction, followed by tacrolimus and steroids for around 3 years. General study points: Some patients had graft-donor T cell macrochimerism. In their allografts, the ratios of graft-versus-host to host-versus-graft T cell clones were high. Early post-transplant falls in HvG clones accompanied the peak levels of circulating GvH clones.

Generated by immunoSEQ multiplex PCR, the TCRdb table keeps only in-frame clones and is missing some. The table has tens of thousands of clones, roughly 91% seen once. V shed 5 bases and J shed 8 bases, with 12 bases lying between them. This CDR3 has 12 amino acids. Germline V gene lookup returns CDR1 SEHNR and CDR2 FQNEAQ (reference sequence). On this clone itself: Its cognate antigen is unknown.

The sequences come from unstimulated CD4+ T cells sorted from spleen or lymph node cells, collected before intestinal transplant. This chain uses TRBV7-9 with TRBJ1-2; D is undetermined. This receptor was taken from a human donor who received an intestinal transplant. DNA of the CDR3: TGTGCCAGCAGCCTCGGGGTGAGCGGCTACACCTTC. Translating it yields CASSLGVSGYTF.